This T cell receptor beta chain is drawn from a study of cytomegalovirus exposure and HLA in healthy donors. Points from the study as a whole: Researchers left out some V segments, among them TRBV6-2 and TRBV6-3, as indistinguishable.

A word on this clone: The target antigen is unknown.

Primers included in the PCR were 60 Vbeta and 13 Jbeta primers. TCRdb keeps only in-frame clones here, not all; method: immunoSEQ multiplex PCR. The repertoire holds about 130,000 clones, with approximately 80% as singletons. V was pared by 1 base and J by 7 bases, with 14 bases between. Germline V CDR1 and CDR2: MGHRA, YSYEKL. CDR3 length: 14 amino acids. The V gene is TRBV4-1, the J gene TRBJ2-7; tentative D call: TRBD1 (6 bases). This sequence was found in a young man in good health and CMV-seronegative. The sample was PBMCs. The CDR3: CASSQGTGLFEQYF. The CDR3 nucleotides are TGCGCCAGCAGCCAAGGAACAGGGCTGTTTGAGCAGTACTTC.